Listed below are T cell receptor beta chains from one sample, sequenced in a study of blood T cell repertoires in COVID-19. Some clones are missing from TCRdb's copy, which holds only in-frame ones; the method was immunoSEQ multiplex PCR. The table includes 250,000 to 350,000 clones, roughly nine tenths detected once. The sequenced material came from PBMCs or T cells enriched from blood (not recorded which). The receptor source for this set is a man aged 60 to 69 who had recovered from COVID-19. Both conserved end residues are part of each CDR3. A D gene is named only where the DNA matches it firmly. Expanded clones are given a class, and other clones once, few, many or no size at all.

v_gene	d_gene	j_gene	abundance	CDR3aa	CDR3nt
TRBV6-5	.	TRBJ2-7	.	CASSNTGSAEQYF	TGTGCCAGCAGTAACACAGGGTCTGCCGAGCAGTACTTC
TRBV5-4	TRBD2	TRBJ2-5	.	CASSFTAGAETQYF	TGTGCCAGCAGCTTTACAGCGGGAGCGGAGACCCAGTACTTC
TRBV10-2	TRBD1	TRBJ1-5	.	CASSRQGPQPQHF	TGCGCCAGCAGTCGACAGGGCCCTCAGCCCCAGCATTTT
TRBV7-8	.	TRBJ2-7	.	CASSLGGQGEQYF	TGTGCCAGCAGCTTAGGAGGGCAGGGGGAGCAGTACTTC
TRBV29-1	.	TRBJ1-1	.	CSVRRGANTEAFF	TGCAGCGTCCGCCGGGGTGCGAACACTGAAGCTTTCTTT
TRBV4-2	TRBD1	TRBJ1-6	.	CASSQEYTGDNSPLHF	TGTGCCAGCAGCCAAGAGTACACAGGGGACAATTCACCCCTCCACTTT
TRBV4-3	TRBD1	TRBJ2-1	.	CASSHRTGVNEQFF	TGCGCCAGCAGCCATAGGACAGGTGTCAATGAGCAGTTCTTC
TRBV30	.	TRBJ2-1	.	CAWSEDTLKFF	TGTGCCTGGAGTGAGGACACTCTAAAGTTCTTC
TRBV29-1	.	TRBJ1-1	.	CSVTGEVTEAFF	TGCAGCGTGACAGGCGAGGTCACTGAAGCTTTCTTT
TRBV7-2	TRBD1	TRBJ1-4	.	CASSLRATVQGARLFF	TGTGCCAGCAGCTTAAGGGCCACGGTACAGGGGGCACGACTGTTTTTT
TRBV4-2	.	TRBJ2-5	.	CASSQDRRASSQETQYF	TGTGCCAGCAGCCAAGATCGTCGAGCGTCAAGCCAAGAGACCCAGTACTTC
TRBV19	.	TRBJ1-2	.	CASSITGNGGYTF	TGTGCCAGTAGTATAACCGGGAACGGTGGCTACACCTTC
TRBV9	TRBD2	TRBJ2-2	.	CASSASGGNTGELFF	TGTGCCAGCAGCGCGTCGGGGGGGAACACCGGGGAGCTGTTTTTT
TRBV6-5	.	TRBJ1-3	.	CASSYKRPVGETIYF	TGTGCCAGCAGTTACAAGCGACCAGTGGGAGAGACCATATATTTT
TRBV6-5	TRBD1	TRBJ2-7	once	CASSPPQGALYEQYF	TGTGCCAGCAGCCCCCCACAGGGGGCTTTGTACGAGCAGTACTTC
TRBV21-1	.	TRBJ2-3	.	CASSSRPGASAQDTQYF	TGTGCCAGCAGCTCAAGGCCCGGAGCTAGCGCTCAAGATACGCAGTATTTT
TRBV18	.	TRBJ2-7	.	CASSPLDTGPSSYEQYF	TGTGCCAGCTCACCATTGGATACAGGGCCAAGCTCCTACGAGCAGTACTTC
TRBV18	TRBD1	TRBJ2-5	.	CASSPLDYRQGNQETQYF	TGTGCCAGCTCACCCCTCGATTACCGACAGGGGAACCAAGAGACCCAGTACTTC
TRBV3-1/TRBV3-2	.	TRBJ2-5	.	CASSQGGAAQYF	TGTGCCAGCAGCCAGGGTGGCGCGGCCCAGTACTTC
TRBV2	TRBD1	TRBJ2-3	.	CASSGQGGTDTQYF	TGTGCCAGCAGCGGACAGGGGGGGACAGATACGCAGTATTTT
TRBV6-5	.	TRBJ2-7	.	CASSYSLAASSYEQYF	TGTGCCAGCAGTTATTCCTTAGCAGCCAGCTCCTACGAGCAGTACTTC
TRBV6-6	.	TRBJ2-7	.	CASSSGNTYEQYF	TGTGCCAGCAGTTCCGGGAATACCTACGAGCAGTACTTC
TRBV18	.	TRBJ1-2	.	CASSPRQTNYGYTF	TGTGCCAGCTCGCCCAGACAGACCAACTATGGCTACACCTTC
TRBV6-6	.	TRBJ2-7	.	CASTGGNYEQYF	TGTGCCAGCACCGGCGGCAACTACGAGCAGTACTTC
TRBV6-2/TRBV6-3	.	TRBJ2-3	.	CASSERTVSPDTQYF	TGTGCCAGCAGCGAGAGAACGGTGAGCCCAGATACGCAGTATTTT
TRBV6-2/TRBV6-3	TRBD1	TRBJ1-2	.	CASSYPTGTGDYGYTF	TGTGCCAGCAGTTACCCGACGGGGACAGGAGACTATGGCTACACCTTC
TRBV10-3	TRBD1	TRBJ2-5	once	CATTGTGGQETQYF	TGTGCCACAACTGGGACAGGGGGACAAGAGACCCAGTACTTC
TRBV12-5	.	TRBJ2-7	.	CASGYSYEQYF	TGTGCTAGTGGGTATTCCTACGAGCAGTACTTC
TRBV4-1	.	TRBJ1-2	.	CASSQATGVRYGYTF	TGCGCCAGCAGCCAAGCAACGGGAGTGAGGTATGGCTACACCTTC
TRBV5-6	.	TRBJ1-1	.	CASSLLQGFPEAFF	TGTGCCAGCAGCTTGTTACAGGGTTTCCCTGAAGCTTTCTTT
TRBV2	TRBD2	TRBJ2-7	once	CAGSRLAKEQYF	TGTGCCGGATCGCGACTAGCCAAAGAGCAGTACTTC
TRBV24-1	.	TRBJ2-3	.	CATSDAGSVPDTQYF	TGTGCCACCAGTGATGCGGGGAGCGTTCCAGATACGCAGTATTTT
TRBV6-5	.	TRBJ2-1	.	CASSYTGSSYNEQFF	TGTGCCAGCAGTTACACAGGGAGCTCCTACAATGAGCAGTTCTTC
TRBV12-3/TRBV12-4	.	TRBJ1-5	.	CASSPKTGRPQHF	TGTGCCAGCAGTCCAAAAACAGGCCGGCCCCAGCATTTT
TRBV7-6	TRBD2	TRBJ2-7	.	CASSLALGASGLYEQYF	TGTGCCAGCAGCTTAGCGCTTGGGGCTAGCGGACTATACGAGCAGTACTTC
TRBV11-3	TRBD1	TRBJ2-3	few	CASSSGQGLADTQYF	TGTGCCAGCAGCTCCGGACAGGGCCTCGCAGATACGCAGTATTTT
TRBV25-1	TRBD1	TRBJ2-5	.	CASSELGTGSRLGTQYF	TGTGCCAGCAGTGAATTGGGGACAGGGAGTAGGTTGGGGACCCAGTACTTC
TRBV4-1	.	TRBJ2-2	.	CASSQVGAPGELFF	TGCGCCAGCAGCCAAGTTGGGGCGCCCGGGGAGCTGTTTTTT
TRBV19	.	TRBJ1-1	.	CASSTREGVNTEAFF	TGTGCCAGTAGTACCAGAGAGGGGGTGAACACTGAAGCTTTCTTT
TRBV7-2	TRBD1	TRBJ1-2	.	CASSTRDRSPWYGYTF	TGTGCCAGCAGCACCCGGGACAGGTCTCCCTGGTATGGCTACACCTTC
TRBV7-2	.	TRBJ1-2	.	CASSLNAGIRPHVDTF	TGTGCCAGCAGCTTAAATGCAGGGATTCGCCCGCATGTTGACACCTTC
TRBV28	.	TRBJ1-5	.	CASETGQTNQPQHF	TGTGCCAGCGAAACCGGACAGACCAATCAGCCCCAGCATTTT
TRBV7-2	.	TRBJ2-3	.	CASSLGTSTDTQYF	TGTGCCAGCAGCTTAGGAACTAGCACAGATACGCAGTATTTT
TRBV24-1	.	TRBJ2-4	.	CATSDLGRGNIQYF	TGTGCCACCAGTGATTTGGGACGGGGAAACATTCAGTACTTC
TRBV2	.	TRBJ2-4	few	CASLGGQNIQYF	TGTGCCAGCCTCGGGGGGCAAAACATTCAGTACTTC
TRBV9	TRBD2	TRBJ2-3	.	CASSVPLGLAGKGADTQYF	TGTGCCAGCAGCGTCCCCCTCGGGTTAGCGGGAAAAGGGGCAGATACGCAGTATTTT
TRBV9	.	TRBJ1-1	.	CASSPREEGYVEAFF	TGTGCCAGCAGCCCCCGAGAGGAAGGATATGTTGAAGCTTTCTTT
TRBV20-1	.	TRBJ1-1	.	CSASGVNAEAFF	TGCAGTGCTAGTGGCGTAAACGCTGAAGCTTTCTTT
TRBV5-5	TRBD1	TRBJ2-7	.	CASRARTGIAYEQYF	TGTGCCAGCAGAGCCCGGACAGGGATCGCCTACGAGCAGTACTTC
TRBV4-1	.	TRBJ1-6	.	CASSQEVPVGSSYNSPLHF	TGCGCCAGCAGCCAAGAAGTACCTGTTGGGAGCTCCTATAATTCACCCCTCCACTTT
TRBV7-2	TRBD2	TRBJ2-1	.	CASSPAGTSGVREQFF	TGTGCCAGCAGCCCCGCCGGGACTAGCGGGGTCCGTGAGCAGTTCTTC
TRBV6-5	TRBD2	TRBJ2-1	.	CASSYSSGGYNEQFF	TGTGCCAGCAGTTACTCTAGCGGGGGATACAATGAGCAGTTCTTC
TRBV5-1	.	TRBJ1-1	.	CASSLASTEAFF	TGCGCCAGCAGCTTGGCCAGCACTGAAGCTTTCTTT
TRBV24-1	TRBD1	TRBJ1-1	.	CATSTGGTEAFF	TGTGCCACCAGCACAGGGGGGACTGAAGCTTTCTTT
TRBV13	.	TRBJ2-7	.	CASSLTSSYEQYF	TGTGCCAGCAGCTTAACGAGTTCCTACGAGCAGTACTTC
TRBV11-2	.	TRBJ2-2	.	CASSYINTGELFF	TGTGCCAGCAGTTATATTAACACCGGGGAGCTGTTTTTT
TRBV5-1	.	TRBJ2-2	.	CASRGQVNTGELFF	TGCGCCAGCAGGGGGCAGGTTAACACCGGGGAGCTGTTTTTT
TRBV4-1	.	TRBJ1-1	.	CASSLTANTEAFF	TGCGCCAGCAGCCTGACAGCTAACACTGAAGCTTTCTTT
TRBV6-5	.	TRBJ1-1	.	CASSYSWLANTEAFF	TGTGCCAGCAGTTACTCGTGGCTTGCGAACACTGAAGCTTTCTTT
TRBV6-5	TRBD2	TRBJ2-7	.	CASSYSPASGSHEQYF	TGTGCCAGCAGTTACTCGCCGGCTAGCGGGAGCCACGAGCAGTACTTC